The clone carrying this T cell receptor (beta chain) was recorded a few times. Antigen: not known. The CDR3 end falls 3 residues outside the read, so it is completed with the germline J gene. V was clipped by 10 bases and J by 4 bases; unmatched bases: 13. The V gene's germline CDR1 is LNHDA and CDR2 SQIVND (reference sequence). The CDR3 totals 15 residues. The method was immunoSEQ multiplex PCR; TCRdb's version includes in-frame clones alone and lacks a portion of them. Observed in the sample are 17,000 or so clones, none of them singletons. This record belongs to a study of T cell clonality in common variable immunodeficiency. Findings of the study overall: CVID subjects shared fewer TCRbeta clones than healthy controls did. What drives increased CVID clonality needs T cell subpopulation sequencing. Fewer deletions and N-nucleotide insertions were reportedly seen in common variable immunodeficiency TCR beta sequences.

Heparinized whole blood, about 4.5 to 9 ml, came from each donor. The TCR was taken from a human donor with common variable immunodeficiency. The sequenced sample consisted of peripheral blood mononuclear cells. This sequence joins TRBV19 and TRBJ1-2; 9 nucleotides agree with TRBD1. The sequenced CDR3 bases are TGTGCCACTCGTCATGCCGGGACAGGGTCCTATGGC. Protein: CATRHAGTGSYG. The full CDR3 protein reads CATRHAGTGSYGYTF.